These T cell receptor beta chains were read from a single sample in a study of blood T cell repertoires in COVID-19. Assay: immunoSEQ multiplex PCR; the TCRdb copy retains only in-frame clones and omits some. The sample lists approximately 180,000 clones; around 73% were seen once. Sequencing was done on a sample of PBMCs or T cells enriched from blood (not recorded which). These TCRs come from a woman between 50 and 59 years old who had recovered from COVID-19. The CDR3 runs from the conserved cysteine through the conserved F or W. A D gene is named only where the DNA matches it firmly. Size is omitted from some rows. Given values are once, few, many or a class for expanded clones.

TGTGCCAGCAGCAAAGCGGGACTAGCGTCGAGCTCCTACGAGCAGTACTTC,CASSKAGLASSSYEQYF,-,TRBV21-1,TRBJ2-7,-
TGTGCCAGCAGCGACCCGGGACAGGGAATCGGCTATGGCTACACCTTC,CASSDPGQGIGYGYTF,TRBD1,TRBV7-9,TRBJ1-2,-
TGTGCCTGGGGTGGGGCTAGCGGCTCCTACGAGCAGTACTTC,CAWGGASGSYEQYF,TRBD2,TRBV30,TRBJ2-7,-
TGCGCCAGCAGCCACCCCTCGACAGGGTTCTACACCTTC,CASSHPSTGFYTF,TRBD1,TRBV4-1,TRBJ1-2,few
TGTGCCAGTAGTACCCGGACTAGCGCTGGCACAGATACGCAGTATTTT,CASSTRTSAGTDTQYF,TRBD2,TRBV19,TRBJ2-3,-
TGTGCCAGCAGCTTCGGGACTAGCGGGAGAGGAGTTGACAATGAGCAGTTCTTC,CASSFGTSGRGVDNEQFF,TRBD2,TRBV5-4,TRBJ2-1,-
TGTGCCAGCAGAGTCTGGGGCGCCGGGGAGCTGTTTTTT,CASRVWGAGELFF,-,TRBV27,TRBJ2-2,-
TGTGCCACCAGTGACGTCAGGAGCGGGCTTAGAAATGAGCAGTTCTTC,CATSDVRSGLRNEQFF,-,TRBV24-1,TRBJ2-1,-
TGTGCCAGCTCACCGCTCGGGAGTATTGGGGATGAGCAGTTCTTC,CASSPLGSIGDEQFF,-,TRBV18,TRBJ2-1,-
TGTGCCAGCAGCCATCCCGGGACAGGGGGCTCGACCTATGGCTACACCTTC,CASSHPGTGGSTYGYTF,TRBD1,TRBV25-1,TRBJ1-2,-
TGTGCCAGCAGCCCTCCGGGACAGGGACGCTCTGGGGCCAACGTCCTGACTTTC,CASSPPGQGRSGANVLTF,TRBD1,TRBV5-4,TRBJ2-6,once
TGTGCCAGCAGTGTGGGACAGGGGCATGAAAAACTGTTTTTT,CASSVGQGHEKLFF,TRBD1,TRBV2,TRBJ1-4,many
TGTGCCAGCAGGACCTTAAGCGGGAGGGTGGGAGAGCAGTACTTC,CASRTLSGRVGEQYF,TRBD2,TRBV6-5,TRBJ2-7,few
TGTGCCACCAGTGATGGACTAGCGGGAGCTTACAATGAGCAGTTCTTC,CATSDGLAGAYNEQFF,TRBD2,TRBV24-1,TRBJ2-1,-
TGTGCCAGCAGCCAATGGGGACAGGGAGCAGATACGCAGTATTTT,CASSQWGQGADTQYF,TRBD1,TRBV3-1/TRBV3-2,TRBJ2-3,-
TGCGCCAGCAGCCCCCTCGGAATAGCGGGAGGCGAGCAGTACTTC,CASSPLGIAGGEQYF,TRBD2,TRBV5-1,TRBJ2-7,few
TGTGCCACCGGGACAAGAAACTATGGCTACACCTTC,CATGTRNYGYTF,-,TRBV24-1,TRBJ1-2,few
TGTGCCAGCTCAAATACAGGGTCGGGGGAGCAGTTCTTC,CASSNTGSGEQFF,-,TRBV18,TRBJ2-1,-
TGTGCCAGCAGCCCGGATCAGGGCTCCTACAATGAGCAGTTCTTC,CASSPDQGSYNEQFF,-,TRBV7-7,TRBJ2-1,-
TGTGCCAGCAGCTCGACAGGGGCAGGAAACACCATATATTTT,CASSSTGAGNTIYF,TRBD1,TRBV11-2,TRBJ1-3,few
TGTGCCAGCAGCCCCCGGGAGCGAGAATACAATGAGCAGTTCTTC,CASSPREREYNEQFF,-,TRBV21-1,TRBJ2-1,few
TGCGCCAGCAGCGACACTAGCACAGATACGCAGTATTTT,CASSDTSTDTQYF,-,TRBV5-1,TRBJ2-3,-
TGTGCCAGCAGTTTAGGGACATTACAAAGCAATCAGCCCCAGCATTTT,CASSLGTLQSNQPQHF,-,TRBV28,TRBJ1-5,few
TGTGCCAGCAGCTTCGGGGGAGCGGGGGAGCAGTACTTC,CASSFGGAGEQYF,TRBD2,TRBV7-9,TRBJ2-7,-
TGCAGCGTTCCCGTCTCTGGGGCCAACGTCCTGACTTTC,CSVPVSGANVLTF,-,TRBV29-1,TRBJ2-6,-
TGTGCCAGCAACCCCGGGGGGCTCGCATCTGGAAACACCATATATTTT,CASNPGGLASGNTIYF,-,TRBV3-1/TRBV3-2,TRBJ1-3,-
TGTGCCAGCAGCCACCGAAACAGGGGGGGCACAGATACGCAGTATTTT,CASSHRNRGGTDTQYF,TRBD1,TRBV14,TRBJ2-3,once
TGTGCCAGCAGTTTTTGGTTATCGAACAGACCCTACGAGCAGTACTTC,CASSFWLSNRPYEQYF,-,TRBV27,TRBJ2-7,-
TGTGCCAGCAGTGAGGAATACGAGCAGTACTTC,CASSEEYEQYF,-,TRBV6-2/TRBV6-3,TRBJ2-7,-
TGCGCCAGCCGGACAGGGATGACAAATAGGGAGACCCAGTACTTC,CASRTGMTNRETQYF,TRBD1,TRBV5-1,TRBJ2-5,few
TGCGCCAGCAGCTTGGCTGGGGGGAGCTCACCCCTCCACTTT,CASSLAGGSSPLHF,-,TRBV5-1,TRBJ1-6,-
TGTGCCAGCAGCATACCGAGCGGGAACGACGAGCAGTACTTC,CASSIPSGNDEQYF,TRBD2,TRBV5-4,TRBJ2-7,-
TGTGCCAGCGCTCGTGGTTCCGGCGGGAGGGCCTACGAGCAGTACTTC,CASARGSGGRAYEQYF,TRBD2,TRBV5-6,TRBJ2-7,-
TGTGCCACCAGTGATGGGGGACAGGGAACGAATGGCTACACCTTC,CATSDGGQGTNGYTF,TRBD1,TRBV24-1,TRBJ1-2,-
TGTGCCAGCAGCCCGGGGTGGAGCGGGGGATACGAGCAGTACTTC,CASSPGWSGGYEQYF,TRBD2,TRBV28,TRBJ2-7,-
TGCGCCAGCAGCCAAGAAATGCCCACAGTCATTAATTCACCCCTCCACTTT,CASSQEMPTVINSPLHF,-,TRBV4-1,TRBJ1-6,once
TGTGCCAGCAGTGTTCAGGGGGTCCCTGGGGCCAACGTCCTGACTTTC,CASSVQGVPGANVLTF,TRBD1,TRBV6-1,TRBJ2-6,-
TGTGCCAGCAGCTTAGCCGGCGGCGTGGCACACGAGCAGTACTTC,CASSLAGGVAHEQYF,-,TRBV7-2,TRBJ2-7,few
TGTGCCAGCAGTGTTGAAATAGGCAATCAGCCCCAGCATTTT,CASSVEIGNQPQHF,-,TRBV2,TRBJ1-5,-
TGTGCCAGCAGCCGCCAGGGGAGCACAGATACGCAGTATTTT,CASSRQGSTDTQYF,-,TRBV7-9,TRBJ2-3,-
TGTGCCATCGGCGGGCGCTACAATGAGCAGTTCTTC,CAIGGRYNEQFF,-,TRBV6-5,TRBJ2-1,once
TGTGCCAGCAGGCCACCAGGGGTTGCCCACGAAGCTTTCTTT,CASRPPGVAHEAFF,-,TRBV6-5,TRBJ1-1,-
TGTGCCAGCAGCCCTCGAGCGGGAGGGATCTCCTACAATGAGCAGTTCTTC,CASSPRAGGISYNEQFF,TRBD2,TRBV11-2,TRBJ2-1,-
TGTGCCAGCAGCCGACTACAGGGGCAAGAGCAGTACTTC,CASSRLQGQEQYF,TRBD1,TRBV14,TRBJ2-7,-
TGTGCCGTTCGACAGGGAAAGGAAAATGAAAAACTGTTTTTT,CAVRQGKENEKLFF,TRBD1,TRBV10-3,TRBJ1-4,few
TGTGCCAGTAGGAGCCTCCAAGCCGCGGGCATGAACACTGAAGCTTTCTTT,CASRSLQAAGMNTEAFF,-,TRBV19,TRBJ1-1,few
TGTGCCAGCAGCTCCGGGAGATCTGGCACAGATACGCAGTATTTT,CASSSGRSGTDTQYF,-,TRBV7-9,TRBJ2-3,once
TGCGCCAGCAGCCTCCAGGGGCAGGGGGCCTCGGATGGCTACACCTTC,CASSLQGQGASDGYTF,TRBD1,TRBV5-1,TRBJ1-2,-
TGTGCCAGCAGCTTAGAATACAGGGCTGAAGCTTTCTTT,CASSLEYRAEAFF,-,TRBV7-8,TRBJ1-1,-
TGTGCCAGCAGCGGGAGACCCTCCTACAATGAGCAGTTCTTC,CASSGRPSYNEQFF,-,TRBV27,TRBJ2-1,-
TGTGCCAGCAGTGAAGGGACATCACAAGAGACCCAGTACTTC,CASSEGTSQETQYF,-,TRBV2,TRBJ2-5,once
TGTGCCATCTCCGAGCGGGAGGGCTTCGATACGCAGTATTTT,CAISEREGFDTQYF,TRBD2,TRBV10-3,TRBJ2-3,-
TGTGCCAGCAGCTCGCCTCCGGGACAGGGGGCGAGTGGGGCCAACGTCCTGACTTTC,CASSSPPGQGASGANVLTF,TRBD1,TRBV7-6,TRBJ2-6,-
TGTGCCACCAGTGGAATCGGGACAGGGAACACCGGGGAGCTGTTTTTT,CATSGIGTGNTGELFF,TRBD1,TRBV24-1,TRBJ2-2,-